The 12 T cell receptor beta chains below were found in one sample sequenced in a study of blood T cell repertoires in COVID-19. Sequenced by immunoSEQ multiplex PCR; TCRdb stores in-frame clones only, minus some. There are 60,000 to 75,000 clones in the sample; about 91% occur only once, and 7.3% lies in the top ten. Sequencing used peripheral blood. These TCRs come from a man aged 40-50 years with COVID-19, enrolled during active disease.

The rearrangement joins TRBV14 to TRBJ2-3, with 9 nucleotides matching TRBD1. Germline V gives CDR1 SGHDN, CDR2 FVKESK. V shed 5 bases and J 5 bases; nucleotides not matched to a gene: 14. This CDR3 has 17 amino acids. The CDR3 region is CASSSRPGTGSIDTQYF. The CDR3 nucleotides are TGTGCCAGCAGCTCACGACCCGGGACAGGGTCTATAGATACGCAGTATTTT.

The rearrangement uses TRBV10-3 and TRBJ1-5; D perhaps matches TRBD1 (6 bases). The CDR3 runs to 14 residues. Germline V gene sequence: CDR1 ENHRY, CDR2 SYGVKD. V lost 4 bases and J 0 bases, leaving 7 bases between the germline ends. The CDR3 region has the DNA TGTGCCATCAGTGGGACAGATAGCAATCAGCCCCAGCATTTT. This gives the protein CAISGTDSNQPQHF.

This clone was seen once. The rearrangement uses TRBV15 and TRBJ2-1; D might be TRBD2 (5 bases). Germline CDR1 is LNHNV and CDR2 is YYDKDF (reference sequence). V shed 5 bases and J shed 3 bases, with 14 bases lying between them. The CDR3 is 15 amino acids. The CDR3 DNA sequence: TGTGCCACCAGCGGGTGGGAACGGGACTACAATGAGCAGTTCTTC. It yields the protein CATSGWERDYNEQFF.

J is TRBJ2-1 and V is TRBV6-5; the D gene is possibly TRBD1 (6 bases). The germline CDR1 and CDR2 sequences are MNHEY and SVGAGI. Trimming took off 7 bases at V and 7 bases at J, with 14 bases between the two ends. There are 13 residues in the CDR3. The CDR3 reads CASTGQGWNEQFF. The CDR3 DNA reads as TGTGCCAGCACGGGCCAGGGGTGGAATGAGCAGTTCTTC.

This sequence joins TRBV10-3 and TRBJ1-3; D is ambiguous. The CDR3 consists of 12 residues. Germline CDR1 and CDR2: ENHRY and SYGVKD. Trimming removed 4 bases from V and 5 bases from J, with 6 bases in between. CDR3 sequence (DNA): TGTGCCATCAGTGGAGCCAGAAACACCATATATTTT. Its translation: CAISGARNTIYF.

The chain links TRBV3-1 (or the pseudogene TRBV3-2) to TRBJ1-5; D uncertain. The V gene's germline CDR1 is LGHDT and CDR2 YNNKEL (reference sequence). CDR3 length: 15 residues. Trimming pared 0 bases from V and 6 bases from J, leaving 12 bases between. CDR3 protein: CASSQEGSGGQPQHF. The CDR3 region has the DNA TGTGCCAGCAGCCAAGAGGGGAGTGGTGGTCAGCCCCAGCATTTT.

The genes are TRBV5-1 and TRBJ2-3, with 8 bases that match TRBD2. Germline lookup yields CDR1 SGHRS and CDR2 YFSETQ. The CDR3 is 16 residues long. Unmatched junction bases numbered 7, after V lost 2 bases and J lost 2 bases. The CDR3 protein is CASSFRAGALTDTQYF. CDR3 coding DNA: TGCGCCAGCAGCTTTCGAGCGGGGGCCCTCACAGATACGCAGTATTTT.

The chain combines TRBV7-7 with TRBJ2-3; 7 nucleotides align to TRBD1. This CDR3 contains 17 residues. The J segment lost 6 bases and the V segment lost 3 bases, leaving 15 bases of the junction unmatched. Germline assignment: CDR1 SSHAT and CDR2 FNYEAQ (reference sequence). CDR3 sequence reads: CASSLSAPGQHMDTQYF. DNA of the CDR3: TGTGCCAGCAGCTTGTCCGCTCCGGGACAGCACATGGATACGCAGTATTTT. Full variable domain (outside the CDR3, taken from reference TRBV7-7 and TRBJ2-3): GAGVSQSPRYKVTKRGQDVTLRCDPISSHATLYWYQQALGQGPEFLTYFNYEAQPDKSGLPSDRFSAERPEGSISTLTIQRTEQRDSAMYRCASSLSAPGQHMDTQYFGPGTRLTVL.

This chain joins TRBV2 and TRBJ1-1; D might be TRBD1 (5 bases). V lost 5 bases to trimming and J lost 1 base, with 17 bases between them. CDR1 SNHLY and CDR2 FYNNEI come from the germline V gene. This CDR3 comprises 16 residues. CDR3 region: CASSLRGRSANTEAFF. DNA of the CDR3: TGTGCCAGCAGTTTAAGGGGAAGGTCAGCGAACACTGAAGCTTTCTTT. The whole variable domain, filled in from reference TRBV2 and TRBJ1-1, reads EPEVTQTPSHQVTQMGQEVILRCVPISNHLYFYWYRQILGQKVEFLVSFYNNEISEKSEIFDDQFSVERPDGSNFTLKIRSTKLEDSAMYFCASSLRGRSANTEAFFGQGTRLTVV.

The chain employs TRBV24-1 and TRBJ2-7; 7 nucleotides agree with TRBD1. The CDR3 extends over 14 amino acids. The V segment lost 9 bases and the J segment 3 bases; nucleotides outside the gene matches: 10. Germline CDR1 reads KGHDR; CDR2 reads SFDVKD. The CDR3 region is CATRTGQNIYEQYF. The CDR3 DNA reads TGTGCCACCCGAACGGGACAGAATATCTACGAGCAGTACTTC.

CDR3 coding DNA: TGTGCCAGCAGCGTCGGGACAAGCAATGAGCAGTTCTTC. This codes for CASSVGTSNEQFF. V is TRBV11-2 and J is TRBJ2-1; TRBD1 might be the D (6 bases). Germline CDR1 SGHAT, CDR2 FQNNGV. The V gene lost 5 bases and the J gene lost 6 bases, with 11 bases spanning the gap. The CDR3 has 13 residues.

V gene TRBV7-6 combines with J gene TRBJ2-5; D is unclear. From germline, CDR1 is SGHVS and CDR2 FNYEAQ. V gave up 0 bases and J gave up 3 bases, with 5 bases separating them. This CDR3 is built from 13 residues. The CDR3 nucleotides are TGTGCCAGCAGCTTAGCGTTCAAAGAGACCCAGTACTTC. Protein sequence: CASSLAFKETQYF.